This is a list of T cell receptor beta chains from one sample in a study of beta chain features in type 1 diabetes. Produced via immunoSEQ multiplex PCR; TCRdb's table is partial and in-frame only. The sample lists 640,000 or so clones; around 15% were seen once. The sample comprised naive CD4+ T cells from blood. These receptors all come from a man younger than 35 with type 1 diabetes. Each CDR3 is given with its conserved first and last residue. Fields, in order: J gene, D gene, V gene, clone size, CDR3 DNA, CDR3 protein. A D gene is named only where the DNA matches it firmly. The size of a clone is reported for some rows only, either as once, few or many, or as a class for expanded clones.

TRBJ2-5 TRBD1 TRBV30 . TGTGCCTGGAGTGTACAGGGGTACAGGGAGACCCAGTACTTC CAWSVQGYRETQYF
TRBJ2-7 . TRBV27 few TGTGCCAGCAGCTCCTCCCACGCCCAGTACTTC CASSSSHAQYF
TRBJ1-1 . TRBV6-5 few TGTGCCAGCAGTTACCAGGGGCAGAACACTGAAGCTTTCTTT CASSYQGQNTEAFF
TRBJ1-4 . TRBV29-1 few TGCAGCGTCCAGGAGAATGAAAAACTGTTTTTT CSVQENEKLFF
TRBJ1-3 . TRBV2 . TGTGCTTCCAGAGGGTCCTCTGGAAACACCATATATTTT CASRGSSGNTIYF
TRBJ2-1 TRBD2 TRBV2 few TGTGCCAGCAGTCGGAGCCCTCTATTAGCGGGGTCCTACAATGAGCAGTTCTTC CASSRSPLLAGSYNEQFF
TRBJ2-5 TRBD1 TRBV7-9 few TGTGCCAGCAGCCGCCTACAGGGGCTTATCCAAGAGACCCAGTACTTC CASSRLQGLIQETQYF
TRBJ2-1 TRBD2 TRBV2 . TGTGCCCGAGCGGGAGGACGGGATGAGCAGTTCTTC CARAGGRDEQFF
TRBJ2-1 TRBD2 TRBV30 . TGTGCCTGGATCAATTGGGGGGCTAGCGGGAGCTCCTACAATGAGCAGTTCTTC CAWINWGASGSSYNEQFF
TRBJ1-2 . TRBV5-1 few TGTGCCAGCAGCTTGTGGGTAAATGGCTACACCTTC CASSLWVNGYTF
TRBJ1-1 . TRBV29-1 few TGCAGCGCCCGGACGAACACTGAAGCTTTCTTT CSARTNTEAFF
TRBJ1-2 . TRBV2 few TGTGCCAGCAGTGCGCAGGGCCTCCTTAACTATGGCTACACCTTC CASSAQGLLNYGYTF
TRBJ2-3 . TRBV11-2 . TGTGCCAGCAGCTTAGATCCTCACACAGATACGCAGTATTTT CASSLDPHTDTQYF
TRBJ2-3 . TRBV27 . TGTGCCAGCAGTTTTACAGGGAGAGATACGCAGTATTTT CASSFTGRDTQYF
TRBJ2-7 TRBD1 TRBV15 few TGTGCCACCAGCAGACAGGGGGTCTCCTACGAGCAGTACTTC CATSRQGVSYEQYF
TRBJ1-1 TRBD1 TRBV29-1 . TGCAGCGTTCGCGGACAGGGGTCCACTGAAGCTTTCTTT CSVRGQGSTEAFF